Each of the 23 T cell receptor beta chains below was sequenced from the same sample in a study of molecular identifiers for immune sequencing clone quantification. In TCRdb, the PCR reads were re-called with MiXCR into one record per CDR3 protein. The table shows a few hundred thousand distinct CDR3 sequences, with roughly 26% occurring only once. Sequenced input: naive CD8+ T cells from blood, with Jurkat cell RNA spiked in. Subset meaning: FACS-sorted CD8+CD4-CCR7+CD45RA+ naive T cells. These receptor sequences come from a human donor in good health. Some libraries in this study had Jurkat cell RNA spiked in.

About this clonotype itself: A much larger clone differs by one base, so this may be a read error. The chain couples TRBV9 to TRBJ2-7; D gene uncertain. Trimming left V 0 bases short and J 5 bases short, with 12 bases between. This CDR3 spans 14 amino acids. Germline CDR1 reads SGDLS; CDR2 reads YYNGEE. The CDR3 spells CASSVGAETHEQYF. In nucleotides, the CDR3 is TGTGCCAGCAGCGTAGGGGCCGAAACCCACGAGCAGTACTTC.

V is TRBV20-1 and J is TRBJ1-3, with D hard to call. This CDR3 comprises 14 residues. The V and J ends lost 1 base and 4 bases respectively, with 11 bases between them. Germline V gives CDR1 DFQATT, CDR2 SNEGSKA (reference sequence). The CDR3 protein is CSARAGKRGNTIYF. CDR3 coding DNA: TGCAGTGCTAGAGCCGGGAAGAGGGGAAACACCATATATTTT.

This CDR3 reads CASTIGSGSHNEQFF. DNA of the CDR3: TGTGCCAGCACCATCGGGAGCGGCAGCCACAATGAGCAGTTCTTC. The rearrangement links TRBV28 to TRBJ2-1; tentatively, D is TRBD2 (6 bases). This CDR3 contains 15 residues. In germline, CDR1 is MDHEN, CDR2 SYDVKM. The V end was cut by 7 bases, the J end by 5 bases, with 18 bases between.

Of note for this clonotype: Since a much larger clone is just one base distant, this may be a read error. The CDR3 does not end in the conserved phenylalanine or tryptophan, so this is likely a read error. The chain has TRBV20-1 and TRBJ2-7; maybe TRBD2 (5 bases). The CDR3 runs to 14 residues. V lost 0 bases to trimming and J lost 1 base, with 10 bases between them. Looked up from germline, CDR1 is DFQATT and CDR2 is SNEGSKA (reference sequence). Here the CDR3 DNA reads TGCAGTGCTAGAGACCCAGGAGGTTCCTACGAGCAGTACCTC. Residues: CSARDPGGSYEQYL.

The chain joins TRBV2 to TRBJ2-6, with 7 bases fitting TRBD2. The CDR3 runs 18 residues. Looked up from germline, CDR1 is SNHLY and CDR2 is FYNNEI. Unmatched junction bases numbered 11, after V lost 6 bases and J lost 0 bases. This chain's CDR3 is CASSIGGEPSSGANVLTF. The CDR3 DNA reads TGTGCCAGCAGCATTGGGGGGGAACCAAGCTCTGGGGCCAACGTCCTGACTTTC.

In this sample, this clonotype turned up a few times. The CDR3 nucleotides read TGCAGCGTTGAAGATTCCGCAGGGGCTAACTATGGCTACACCTTC. It is translated as CSVEDSAGANYGYTF. V is TRBV29-1 and J is TRBJ1-2; a possible D gene is TRBD1 (6 bases). Trimming removed 0 bases at V and 0 bases at J, with 11 bases between. CDR3 length: 15 amino acids. The V gene's germline CDR1 is SQVTM and CDR2 ANQGSEA.

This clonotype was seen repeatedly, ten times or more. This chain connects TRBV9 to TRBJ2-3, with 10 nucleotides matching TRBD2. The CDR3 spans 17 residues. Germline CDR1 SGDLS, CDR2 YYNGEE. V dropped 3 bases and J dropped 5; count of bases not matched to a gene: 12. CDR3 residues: CASSEGRLAGVVDTQYF. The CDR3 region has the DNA TGTGCCAGCAGCGAGGGGAGGCTAGCGGGAGTGGTAGATACGCAGTATTTT.

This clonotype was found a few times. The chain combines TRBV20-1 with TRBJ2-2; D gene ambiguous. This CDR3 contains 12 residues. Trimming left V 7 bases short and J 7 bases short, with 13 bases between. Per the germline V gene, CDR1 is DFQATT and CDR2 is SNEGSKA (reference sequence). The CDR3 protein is CSVWGSVGELFF. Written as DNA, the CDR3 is TGCAGTGTATGGGGTTCGGTCGGGGAGCTGTTTTTT.

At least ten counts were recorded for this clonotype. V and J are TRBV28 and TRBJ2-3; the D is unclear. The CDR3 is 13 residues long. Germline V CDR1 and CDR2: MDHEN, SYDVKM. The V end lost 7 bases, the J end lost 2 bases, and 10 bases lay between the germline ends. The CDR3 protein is CASTFGITDTQYF. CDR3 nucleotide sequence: TGTGCCAGCACCTTCGGAATCACAGATACGCAGTATTTT.

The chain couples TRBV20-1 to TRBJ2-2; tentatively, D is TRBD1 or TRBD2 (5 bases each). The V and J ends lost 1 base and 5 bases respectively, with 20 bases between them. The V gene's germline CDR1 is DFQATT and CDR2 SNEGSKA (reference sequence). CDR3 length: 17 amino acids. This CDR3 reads CSARGPTGTESTGELFF. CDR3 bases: TGCAGTGCTAGAGGGCCGACGGGGACGGAGTCAACCGGGGAGCTGTTTTTT.

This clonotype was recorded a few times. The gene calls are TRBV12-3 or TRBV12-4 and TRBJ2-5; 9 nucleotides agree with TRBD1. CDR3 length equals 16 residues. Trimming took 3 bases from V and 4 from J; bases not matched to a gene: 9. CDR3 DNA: TGTGCCAGCAGTTTTGGGACAGGGAGGATTTTAGAGACCCAGTACTTC. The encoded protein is CASSFGTGRILETQYF.

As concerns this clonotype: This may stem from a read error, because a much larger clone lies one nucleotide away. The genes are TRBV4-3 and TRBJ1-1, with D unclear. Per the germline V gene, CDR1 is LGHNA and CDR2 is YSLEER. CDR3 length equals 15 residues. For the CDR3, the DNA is TGCGCCAGCAGCCAGTGGGGTTCGCGAAACACTGTAGCTTTCTTT. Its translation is CASSQWGSRNTVAFF.

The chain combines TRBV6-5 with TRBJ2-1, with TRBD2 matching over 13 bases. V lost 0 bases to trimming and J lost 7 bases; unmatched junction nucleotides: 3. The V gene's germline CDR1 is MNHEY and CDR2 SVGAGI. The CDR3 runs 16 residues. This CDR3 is CASSYSTSGGWNEQFF. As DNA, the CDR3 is TGTGCCAGCAGTTACTCGACTAGCGGGGGGTGGAATGAGCAGTTCTTC.

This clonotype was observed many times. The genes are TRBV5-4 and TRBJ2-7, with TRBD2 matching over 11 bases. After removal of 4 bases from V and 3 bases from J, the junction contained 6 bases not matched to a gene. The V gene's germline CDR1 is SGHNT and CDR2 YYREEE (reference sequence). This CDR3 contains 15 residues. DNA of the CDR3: TGTGCCAGCAGCCCTCGGGGGACTAGCGGCTACGAGCAGTACTTC. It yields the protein CASSPRGTSGYEQYF.

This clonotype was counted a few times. The CDR3 nucleotides read TGTGCCAGCTCACCATACAGCATGAACACTGAAGCTTTCTTT. Protein sequence: CASSPYSMNTEAFF. V and J are TRBV18 and TRBJ1-1; no clear D gene. The CDR3 consists of 14 residues. V lost 2 bases, J lost 0 bases, and 7 bases lay in between. Per the germline V gene, CDR1 is KGHSH and CDR2 is LQKENI.

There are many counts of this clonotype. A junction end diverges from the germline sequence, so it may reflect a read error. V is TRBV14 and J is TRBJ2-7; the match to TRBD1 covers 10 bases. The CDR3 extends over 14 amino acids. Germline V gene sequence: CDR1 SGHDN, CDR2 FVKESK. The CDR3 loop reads CASSRDRGSYEQYF. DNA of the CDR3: TGCGCCAGCAGCCGGGACAGGGGTTCCTACGAGCAGTACTTC.

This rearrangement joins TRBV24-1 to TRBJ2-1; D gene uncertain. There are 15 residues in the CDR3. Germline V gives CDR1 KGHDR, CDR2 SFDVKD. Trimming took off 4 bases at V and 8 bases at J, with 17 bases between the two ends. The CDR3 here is CATSDTLTPKDEQFF. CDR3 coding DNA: TGTGCCACCAGTGACACTCTGACACCGAAGGATGAGCAGTTCTTC.

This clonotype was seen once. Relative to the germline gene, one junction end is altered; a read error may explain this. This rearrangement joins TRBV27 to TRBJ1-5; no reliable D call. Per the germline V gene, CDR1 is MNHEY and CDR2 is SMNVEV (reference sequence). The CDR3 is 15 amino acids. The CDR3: CASSVAPASNQPRHF. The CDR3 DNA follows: TGTGCCAGCAGCGTAGCCCCAGCCAGCAATCAGCCCCGGCATTTT.

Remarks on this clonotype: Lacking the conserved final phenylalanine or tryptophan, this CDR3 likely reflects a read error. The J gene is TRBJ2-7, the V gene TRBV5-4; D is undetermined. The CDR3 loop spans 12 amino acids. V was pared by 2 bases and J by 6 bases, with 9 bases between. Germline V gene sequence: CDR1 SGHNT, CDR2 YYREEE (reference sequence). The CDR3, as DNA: TGTGCCAGCAGCTTAACAGTCGGCGAGCAGTACCTC. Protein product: CASSLTVGEQYL.

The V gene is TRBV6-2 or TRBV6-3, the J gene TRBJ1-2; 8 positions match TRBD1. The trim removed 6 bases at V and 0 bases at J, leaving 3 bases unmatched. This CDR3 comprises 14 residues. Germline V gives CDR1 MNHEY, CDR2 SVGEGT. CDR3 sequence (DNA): TGTGCCAGCAGCATGGGACAGGCTAACTATGGCTACACCTTC. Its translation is CASSMGQANYGYTF.

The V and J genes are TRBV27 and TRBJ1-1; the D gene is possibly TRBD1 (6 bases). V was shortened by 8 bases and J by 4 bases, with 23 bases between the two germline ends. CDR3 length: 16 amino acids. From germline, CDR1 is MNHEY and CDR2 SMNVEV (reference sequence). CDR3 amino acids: CASGQQGLRVGTEAFF. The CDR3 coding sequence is TGTGCCAGCGGACAACAGGGTCTAAGGGTTGGCACTGAAGCTTTCTTT.

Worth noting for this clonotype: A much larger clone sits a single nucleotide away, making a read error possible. The CDR3 bases are TGTGCCAGCAGAACCGGGACAGGGGCCTACGAGCAGTACTTC. This gives the protein CASRTGTGAYEQYF. The chain employs TRBV27 and TRBJ2-7, with 10 bases that match TRBD1. With 6 bases clipped from V and 2 bases from J, the junction kept 4 bases outside the gene matches. CDR3 size: 14 residues. Looked up from germline, CDR1 is MNHEY and CDR2 is SMNVEV (reference sequence).

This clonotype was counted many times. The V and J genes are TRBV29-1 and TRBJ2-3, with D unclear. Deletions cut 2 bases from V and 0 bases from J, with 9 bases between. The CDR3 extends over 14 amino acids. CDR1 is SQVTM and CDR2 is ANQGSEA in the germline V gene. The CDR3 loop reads CSVESESSTDTQYF. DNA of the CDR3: TGCAGCGTTGAATCCGAGTCTAGCACAGATACGCAGTATTTT.